This T cell receptor beta chain stems from a study of blood T cell repertoires in COVID-19. About the research overall: The samples span acute and convalescent COVID-19 from the United States, Italy and Spain. Sample material is recorded as cDNA or gDNA derived from T cells, B-cell-depleted T cells, or PBMCs.

Original data processing: Cell counts per sample came from amplifying reference gene primers. Here immunoSEQ multiplex PCR was the method, and the copy in TCRdb shows in-frame clones only, minus some. That table supplies the V and J calls and clone size; D and trimming were determined from the DNA. The table has roughly 300,000 clones, approximately 81% seen once; the top ten hold 2.5% to 3%. Germline CDR1 is SGHRS and CDR2 is YFSETQ. The CDR3 covers 15 residues. V lost 4 bases to trimming and J lost 1 base, with 11 bases between them. The sample was peripheral blood. The gene calls are TRBV5-1 and TRBJ2-2; TRBD1 is a possible D gene (6 bases). The TCR was taken from a woman in her sixties with active or convalescent COVID-19. CDR3 protein: CASSTLQGNTGELFF. The CDR3 DNA reads TGCGCCAGCAGCACTTTACAGGGGAACACCGGGGAGCTGTTTTTT.